There are many counts of the clone carrying this T cell receptor beta chain. Its antigen is not known. These data are taken from a study of response to subunit inactivated influenza vaccine. General observations from the study: It was suggested by the authors that few new T cells are recruited by each seasonal influenza vaccination.

TCRdb re-analysed the RT-PCR reads in MiXCR, keeping a single row per CDR3 protein. The sample carries more than 700,000 distinct CDR3 sequences, around 20% recorded once. Looked up from germline, CDR1 is MDHEN and CDR2 is SYDVKM. The germline V and J ends were trimmed by 4 bases and 0 bases, with 13 bases remaining between them. The length of the CDR3 is 15 residues. This material consisted of PBMCs from blood, taken about 5 days after vaccination. The chain combines TRBV28 with TRBJ2-7, with D maybe TRBD2 (5 bases). This receptor was identified in a man aged 50-60 years who received an inactivated influenza vaccine. The CDR3 protein is CASSSPTTRSYEQYF. In nucleotides, the CDR3 is TGTGCCAGCAGTTCGCCGACTACCCGCTCCTACGAGCAGTACTTC.